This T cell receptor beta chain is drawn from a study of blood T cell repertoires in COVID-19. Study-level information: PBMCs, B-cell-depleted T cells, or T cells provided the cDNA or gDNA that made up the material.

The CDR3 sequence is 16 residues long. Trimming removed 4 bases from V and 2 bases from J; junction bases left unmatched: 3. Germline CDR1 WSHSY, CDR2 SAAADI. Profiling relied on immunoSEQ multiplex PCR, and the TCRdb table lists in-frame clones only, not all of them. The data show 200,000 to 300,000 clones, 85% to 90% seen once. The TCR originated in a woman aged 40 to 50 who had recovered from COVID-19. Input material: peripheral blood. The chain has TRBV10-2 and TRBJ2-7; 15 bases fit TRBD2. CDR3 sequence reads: CASSGTSGGVPYEQYF. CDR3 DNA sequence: TGCGCCAGCAGTGGGACTAGCGGGGGGGTCCCCTACGAGCAGTACTTC.